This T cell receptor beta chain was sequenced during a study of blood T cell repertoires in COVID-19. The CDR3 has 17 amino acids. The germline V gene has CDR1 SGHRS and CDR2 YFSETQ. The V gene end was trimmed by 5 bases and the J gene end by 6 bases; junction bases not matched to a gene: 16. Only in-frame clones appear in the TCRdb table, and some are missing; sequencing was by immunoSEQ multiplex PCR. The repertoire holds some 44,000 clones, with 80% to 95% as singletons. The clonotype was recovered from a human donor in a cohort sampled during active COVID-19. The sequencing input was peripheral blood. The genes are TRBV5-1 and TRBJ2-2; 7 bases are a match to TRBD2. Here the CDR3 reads CASRSTGTTPSAGELFF. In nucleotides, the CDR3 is TGCGCCAGCAGATCCACCGGGACTACTCCTTCCGCCGGGGAGCTGTTTTTT.